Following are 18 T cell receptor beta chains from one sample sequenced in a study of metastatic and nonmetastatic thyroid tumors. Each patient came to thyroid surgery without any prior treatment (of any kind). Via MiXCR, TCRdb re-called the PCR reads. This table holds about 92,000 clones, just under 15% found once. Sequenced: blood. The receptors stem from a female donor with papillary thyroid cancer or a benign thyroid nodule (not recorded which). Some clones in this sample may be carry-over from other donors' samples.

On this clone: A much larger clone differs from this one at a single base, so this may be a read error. CDR3 sequence: CASSGHSQLNTEAFF. In DNA, the CDR3 is TGTGCCAGCAGTGGGCACAGTCAGTTGAACACTGAAGCTTTCTTT. The chain combines TRBV12-3 or TRBV12-4 with TRBJ1-1; D call uncertain. The CDR3 contains 15 residues. V gave up 5 bases and J gave up 0 bases, with 13 bases separating them.

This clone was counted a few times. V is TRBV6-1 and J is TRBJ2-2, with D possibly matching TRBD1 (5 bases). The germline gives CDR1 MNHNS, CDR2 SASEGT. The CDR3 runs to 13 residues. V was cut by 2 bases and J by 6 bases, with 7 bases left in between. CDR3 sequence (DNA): TGTGCCAGCAGTGAACTGGGGCCCGGGGAGCTGTTTTTT. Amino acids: CASSELGPGELFF.

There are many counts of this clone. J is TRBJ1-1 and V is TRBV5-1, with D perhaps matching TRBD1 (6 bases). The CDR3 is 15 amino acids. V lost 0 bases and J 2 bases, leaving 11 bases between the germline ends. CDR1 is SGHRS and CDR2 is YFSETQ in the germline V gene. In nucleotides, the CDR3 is TGCGCCAGCAGCTTGGTCAGGGGACCTAACACTGAAGCTTTCTTT. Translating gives CASSLVRGPNTEAFF.

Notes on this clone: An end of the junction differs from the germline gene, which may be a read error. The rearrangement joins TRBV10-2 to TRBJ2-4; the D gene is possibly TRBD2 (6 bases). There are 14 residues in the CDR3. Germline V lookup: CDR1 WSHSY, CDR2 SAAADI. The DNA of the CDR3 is TGCGCCAGCAGCTGGACTATAAAGGGGAATGAGCAGTTATTC. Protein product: CASSWTIKGNEQLF.

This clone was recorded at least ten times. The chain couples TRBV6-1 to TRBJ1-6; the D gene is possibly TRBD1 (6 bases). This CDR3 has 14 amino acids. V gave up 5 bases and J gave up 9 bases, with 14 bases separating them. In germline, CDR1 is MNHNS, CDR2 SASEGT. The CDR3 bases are TGTGCCAGCAGTTTTGGGGGGCGCGGTTCACCCCTCCACTTT. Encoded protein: CASSFGGRGSPLHF.

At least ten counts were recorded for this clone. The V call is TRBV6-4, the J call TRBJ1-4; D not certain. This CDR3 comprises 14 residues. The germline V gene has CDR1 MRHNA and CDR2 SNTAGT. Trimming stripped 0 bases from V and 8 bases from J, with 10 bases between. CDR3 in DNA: TGTGCCAGCAGTGACTCGAAAGGGAGGGAAAAACTGTTTTTT. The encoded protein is CASSDSKGREKLFF.

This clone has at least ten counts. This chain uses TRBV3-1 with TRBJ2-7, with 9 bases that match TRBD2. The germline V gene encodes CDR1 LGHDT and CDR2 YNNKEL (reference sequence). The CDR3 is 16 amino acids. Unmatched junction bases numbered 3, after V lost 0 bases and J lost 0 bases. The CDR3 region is CASSQDTSGRSYEQYF. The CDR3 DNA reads TGTGCCAGCAGCCAAGATACTAGCGGGCGCTCCTACGAGCAGTACTTC.

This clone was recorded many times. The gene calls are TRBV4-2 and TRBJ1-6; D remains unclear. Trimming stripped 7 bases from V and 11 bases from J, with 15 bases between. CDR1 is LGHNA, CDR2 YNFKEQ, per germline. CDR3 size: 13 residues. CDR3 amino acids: CASTETPGAPLHF. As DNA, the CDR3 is TGTGCCAGCACCGAAACTCCGGGTGCACCCCTCCACTTT.

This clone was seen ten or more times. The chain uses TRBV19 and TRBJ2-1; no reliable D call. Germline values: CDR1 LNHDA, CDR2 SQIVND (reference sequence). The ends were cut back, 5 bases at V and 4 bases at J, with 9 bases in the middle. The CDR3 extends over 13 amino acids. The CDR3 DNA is TGTGCCAGTAGTCTAGGGCCTTACAATGAGCAGTTCTTC. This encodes CASSLGPYNEQFF.

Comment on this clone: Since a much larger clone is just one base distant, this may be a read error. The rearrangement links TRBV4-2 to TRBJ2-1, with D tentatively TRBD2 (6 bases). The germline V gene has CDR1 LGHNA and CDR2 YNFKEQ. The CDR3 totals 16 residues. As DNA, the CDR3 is TGTGCCAGCGGCCAGTGGAGGGAGGCATTGTACAATGAGCAGTTCTTC. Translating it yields CASGQWREALYNEQFF.

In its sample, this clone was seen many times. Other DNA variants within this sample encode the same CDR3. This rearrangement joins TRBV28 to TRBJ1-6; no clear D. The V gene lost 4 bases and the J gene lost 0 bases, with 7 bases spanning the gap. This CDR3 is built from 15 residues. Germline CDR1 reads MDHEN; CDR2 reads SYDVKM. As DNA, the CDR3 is TGTGCCAGCAGTTCGGGAAGCTCCTATAATTCACCCCTCCACTTT. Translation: CASSSGSSYNSPLHF.

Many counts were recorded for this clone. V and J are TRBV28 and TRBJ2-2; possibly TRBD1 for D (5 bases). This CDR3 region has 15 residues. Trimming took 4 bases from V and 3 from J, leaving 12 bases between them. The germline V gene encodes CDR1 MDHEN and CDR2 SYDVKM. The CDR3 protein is CASSSDSTHTGELFF. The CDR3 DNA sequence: TGTGCCAGCAGTTCCGACAGTACTCACACCGGGGAGCTGTTTTTT.

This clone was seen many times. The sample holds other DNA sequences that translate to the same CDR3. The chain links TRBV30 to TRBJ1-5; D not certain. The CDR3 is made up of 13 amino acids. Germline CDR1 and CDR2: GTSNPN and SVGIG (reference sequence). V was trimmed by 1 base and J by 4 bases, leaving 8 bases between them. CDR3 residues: CAWSAHPNQPQHF. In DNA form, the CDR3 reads TGTGCCTGGAGTGCCCACCCTAATCAGCCCCAGCATTTT.

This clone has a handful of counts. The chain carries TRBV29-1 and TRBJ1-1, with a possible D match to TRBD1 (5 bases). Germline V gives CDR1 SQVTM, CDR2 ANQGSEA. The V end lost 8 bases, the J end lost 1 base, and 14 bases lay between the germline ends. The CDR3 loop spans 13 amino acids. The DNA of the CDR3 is TGCAGCTCCTCCGGGACGGGGAACACTGAAGCTTTCTTT. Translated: CSSSGTGNTEAFF. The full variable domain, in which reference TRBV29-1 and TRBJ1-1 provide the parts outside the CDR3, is SAVISQKPSRDICQRGTSLTIQCQVDSQVTMMFWYRQQPGQSLTLIATANQGSEATYESGFVIDKFPISRPNLTFSTLTVSNMSPEDSSIYLCSSSGTGNTEAFFGQGTRLTVV.

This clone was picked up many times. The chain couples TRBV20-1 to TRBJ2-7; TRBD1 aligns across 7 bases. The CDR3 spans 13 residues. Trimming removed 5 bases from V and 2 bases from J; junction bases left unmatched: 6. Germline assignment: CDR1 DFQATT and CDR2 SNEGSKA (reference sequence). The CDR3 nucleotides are TGCAGTGCTGAACCCGGGACAGCCTACGAGCAGTACTTC. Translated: CSAEPGTAYEQYF.

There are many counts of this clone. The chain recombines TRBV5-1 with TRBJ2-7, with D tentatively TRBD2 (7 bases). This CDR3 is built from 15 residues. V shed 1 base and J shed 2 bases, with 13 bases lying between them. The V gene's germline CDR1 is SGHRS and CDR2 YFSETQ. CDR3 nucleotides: TGCGCCAGCAGCTTGACGGGGGGCCTAGCCTACGAGCAGTACTTC. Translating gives CASSLTGGLAYEQYF. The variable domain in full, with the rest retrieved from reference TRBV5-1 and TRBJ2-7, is KAGVTQTPRYLIKTRGQQVTLSCSPISGHRSVSWYQQTPGQGLQFLFEYFSETQRNKGNFPGRFSGRQFSNSRSEMNVSTLELGDSALYLCASSLTGGLAYEQYFGPGTRLTVT.

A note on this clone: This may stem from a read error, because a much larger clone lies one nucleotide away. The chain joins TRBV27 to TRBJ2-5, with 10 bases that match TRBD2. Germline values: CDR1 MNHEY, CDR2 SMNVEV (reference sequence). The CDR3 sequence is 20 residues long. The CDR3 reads CASSVSRRGAGLAAWETQYF. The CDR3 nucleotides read TGTGCCAGCAGTGTATCCCGCCGGGGGGCAGGACTAGCGGCGTGGGAGACCCAGTACTTC.

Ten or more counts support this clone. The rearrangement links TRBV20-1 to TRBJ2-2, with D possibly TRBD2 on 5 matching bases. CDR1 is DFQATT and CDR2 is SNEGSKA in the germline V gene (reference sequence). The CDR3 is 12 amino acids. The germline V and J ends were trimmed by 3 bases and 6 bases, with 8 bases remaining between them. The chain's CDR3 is CSARRVSGELFF. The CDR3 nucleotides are TGCAGTGCTAGGCGGGTTTCCGGGGAGCTGTTTTTT.